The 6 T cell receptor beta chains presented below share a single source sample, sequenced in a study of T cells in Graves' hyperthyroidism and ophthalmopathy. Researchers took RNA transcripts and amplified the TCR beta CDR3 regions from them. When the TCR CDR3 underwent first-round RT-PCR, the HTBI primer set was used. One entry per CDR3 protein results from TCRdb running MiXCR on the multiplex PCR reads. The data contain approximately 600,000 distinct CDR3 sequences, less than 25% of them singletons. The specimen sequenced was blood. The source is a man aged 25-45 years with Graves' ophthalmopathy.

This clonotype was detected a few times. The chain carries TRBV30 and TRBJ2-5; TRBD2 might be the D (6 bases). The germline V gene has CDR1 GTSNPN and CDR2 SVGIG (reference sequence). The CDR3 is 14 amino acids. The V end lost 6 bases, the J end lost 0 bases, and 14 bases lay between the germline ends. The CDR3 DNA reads TGTGCCTGCCGGACTACCTTGTACCAAGAGACCCAGTACTTC. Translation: CACRTTLYQETQYF.

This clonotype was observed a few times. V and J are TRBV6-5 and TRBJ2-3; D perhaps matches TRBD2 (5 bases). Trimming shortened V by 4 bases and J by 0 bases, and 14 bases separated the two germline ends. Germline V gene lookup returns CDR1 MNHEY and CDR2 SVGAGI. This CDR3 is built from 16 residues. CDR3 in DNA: TGTGCCAGCAGTTCCCAGGCTAGCAGTAGCACAGATACGCAGTATTTT. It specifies CASSSQASSSTDTQYF.

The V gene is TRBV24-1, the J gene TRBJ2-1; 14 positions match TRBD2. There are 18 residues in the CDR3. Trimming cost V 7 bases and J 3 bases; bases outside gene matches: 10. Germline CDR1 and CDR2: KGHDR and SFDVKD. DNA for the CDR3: TGTGCCACCAGCTTCCCGGGACTAGCGGGAGCAGGCTACAATGAGCAGTTCTTC. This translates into CATSFPGLAGAGYNEQFF.

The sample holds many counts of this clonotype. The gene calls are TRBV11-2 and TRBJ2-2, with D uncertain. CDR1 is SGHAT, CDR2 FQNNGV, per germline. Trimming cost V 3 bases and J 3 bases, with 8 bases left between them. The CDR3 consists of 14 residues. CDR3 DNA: TGTGCCAGCAGCTTCCGGGCTGACACCGGGGAGCTGTTTTTT. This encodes CASSFRADTGELFF.

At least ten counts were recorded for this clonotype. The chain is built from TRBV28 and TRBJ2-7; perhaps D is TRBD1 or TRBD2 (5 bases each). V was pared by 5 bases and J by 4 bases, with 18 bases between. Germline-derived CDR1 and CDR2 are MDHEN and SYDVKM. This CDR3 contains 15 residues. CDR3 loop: CASSPGRPKPYEQYF. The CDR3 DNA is TGTGCCAGCAGTCCGGGGCGACCAAAACCGTACGAGCAGTACTTC.

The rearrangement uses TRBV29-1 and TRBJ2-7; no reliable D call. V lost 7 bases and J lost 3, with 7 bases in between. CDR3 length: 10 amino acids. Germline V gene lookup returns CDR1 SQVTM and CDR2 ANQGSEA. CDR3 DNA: TGCAGCGATTTCCGCTACGAGCAGTACTTC. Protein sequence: CSDFRYEQYF.